This T cell receptor (beta chain) emerged from a study of T-cell memory formation after mild COVID-19. Study-wide background: TCR clusters were largely donor specific.

General observations from the study: Some clones that responded were present in memory (sampled pre-infection), which suggests cross-reactive memory joined. The study found balanced CD4/CD8 in clones contracting day 15 to 85 and a CD4+ lean in later expanders.

CDR1 is MNHNS and CDR2 is SASEGT in the germline V gene. Losses at the gene ends were 6 bases for V and 4 bases for J; bases not matched to a gene: 10. This CDR3 comprises 15 residues. TCRdb itself ran the 5' RACE reads through MiXCR, one entry per CDR3 protein. The sample holds about 390,000 distinct CDR3 sequences; around a fifth are singletons and the top ten take 9.5% to 15%. A note on this clonotype: Its matching antigen is unknown.

Sequences were obtained from PBMCs or a T cell subset sorted from them (not recorded which). This receptor was identified in an adult woman who had mild COVID-19 (a few samples of this study predate the infection). Cell type and time point are not known. The chain combines TRBV6-1 with TRBJ1-1; 8 positions match TRBD1. As DNA, the CDR3 is TGTGCCAGCAGCTTAATTAACGGACAGGGCACTGAAGCTTTCTTT. Protein sequence: CASSLINGQGTEAFF.